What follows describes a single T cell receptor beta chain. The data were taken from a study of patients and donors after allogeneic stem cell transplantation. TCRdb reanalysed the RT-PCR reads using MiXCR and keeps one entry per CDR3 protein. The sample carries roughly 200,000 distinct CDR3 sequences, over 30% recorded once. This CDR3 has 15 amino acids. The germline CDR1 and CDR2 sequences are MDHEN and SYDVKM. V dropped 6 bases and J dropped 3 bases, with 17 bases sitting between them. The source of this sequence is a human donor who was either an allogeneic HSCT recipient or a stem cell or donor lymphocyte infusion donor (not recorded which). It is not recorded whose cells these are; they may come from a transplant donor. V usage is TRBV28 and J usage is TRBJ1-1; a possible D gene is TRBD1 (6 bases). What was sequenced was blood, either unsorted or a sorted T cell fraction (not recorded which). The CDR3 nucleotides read TGTGCCAGCAGCTATCCTTCGAGGGGGGACACTGAAGCTTTCTTT. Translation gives CASSYPSRGDTEAFF.